This entry features one T cell receptor beta chain sequence. The data were obtained in a study of blood T cell repertoires in COVID-19. On the study more broadly: PBMCs, B-cell-depleted T cells, or T cells provided the cDNA or gDNA that made up the material.

The table came from immunoSEQ multiplex PCR; TCRdb's copy has only in-frame clones and leaves some out. Here the sample spans about 150,000 clones, about 76% being singletons. This CDR3 spans 16 amino acids. J gave up 3 bases and V 0 bases, and 2 bases lay outside the gene matches. Germline V gene sequence: CDR1 SGHDT, CDR2 YYEEEE. The sequence came from a woman aged 70-85 years with COVID-19, enrolled during active disease. The chain uses TRBV5-6 and TRBJ1-4; 10 bases line up with TRBD1. Sequenced sample: peripheral blood. The CDR3 protein is CASSLGQGAANEKLFF. DNA for the CDR3: TGTGCCAGCAGCTTGGGACAGGGGGCAGCTAATGAAAAACTGTTTTTT.